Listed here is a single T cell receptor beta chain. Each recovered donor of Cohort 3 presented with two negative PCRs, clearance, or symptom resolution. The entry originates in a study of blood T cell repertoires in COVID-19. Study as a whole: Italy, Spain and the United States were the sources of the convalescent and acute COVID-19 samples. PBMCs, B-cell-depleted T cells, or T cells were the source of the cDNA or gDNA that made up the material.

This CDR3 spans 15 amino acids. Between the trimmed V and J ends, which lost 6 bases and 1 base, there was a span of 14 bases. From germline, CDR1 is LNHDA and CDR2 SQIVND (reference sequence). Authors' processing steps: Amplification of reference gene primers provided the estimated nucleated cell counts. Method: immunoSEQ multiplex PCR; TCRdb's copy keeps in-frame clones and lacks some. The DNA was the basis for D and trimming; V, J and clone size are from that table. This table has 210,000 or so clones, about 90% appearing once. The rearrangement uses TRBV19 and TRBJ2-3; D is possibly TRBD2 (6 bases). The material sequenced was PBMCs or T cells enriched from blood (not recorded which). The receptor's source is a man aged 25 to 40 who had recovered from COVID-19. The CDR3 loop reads CASSDWASGTDTQYF. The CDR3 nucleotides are TGTGCCAGTAGCGACTGGGCTAGCGGCACAGATACGCAGTATTTT.